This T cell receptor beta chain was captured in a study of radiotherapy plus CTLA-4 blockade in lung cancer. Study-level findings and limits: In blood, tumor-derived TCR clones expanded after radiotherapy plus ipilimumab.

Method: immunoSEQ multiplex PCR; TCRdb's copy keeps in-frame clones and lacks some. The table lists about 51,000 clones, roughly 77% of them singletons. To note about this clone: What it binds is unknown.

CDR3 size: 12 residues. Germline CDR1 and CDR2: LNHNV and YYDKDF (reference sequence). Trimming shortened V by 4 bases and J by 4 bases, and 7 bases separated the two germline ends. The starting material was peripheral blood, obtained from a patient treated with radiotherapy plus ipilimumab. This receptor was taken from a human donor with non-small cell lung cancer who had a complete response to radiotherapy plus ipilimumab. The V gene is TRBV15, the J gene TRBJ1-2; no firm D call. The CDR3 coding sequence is TGTGCCACCAGCAACGACTTCTATGGCTACACCTTC. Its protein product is CATSNDFYGYTF.